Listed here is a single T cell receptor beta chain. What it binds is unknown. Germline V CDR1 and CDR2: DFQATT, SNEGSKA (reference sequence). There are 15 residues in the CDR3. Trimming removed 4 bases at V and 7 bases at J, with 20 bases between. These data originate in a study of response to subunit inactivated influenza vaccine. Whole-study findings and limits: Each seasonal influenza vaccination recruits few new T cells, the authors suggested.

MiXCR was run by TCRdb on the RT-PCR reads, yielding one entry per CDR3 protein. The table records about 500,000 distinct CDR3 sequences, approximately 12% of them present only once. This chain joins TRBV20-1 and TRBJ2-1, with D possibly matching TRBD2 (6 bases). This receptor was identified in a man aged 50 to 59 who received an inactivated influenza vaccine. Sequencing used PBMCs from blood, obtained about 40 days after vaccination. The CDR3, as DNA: TGCAGTGCTATCCCCTGGGGGAGGTCGTGGAATGAGCAGTTCTTC. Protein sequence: CSAIPWGRSWNEQFF.